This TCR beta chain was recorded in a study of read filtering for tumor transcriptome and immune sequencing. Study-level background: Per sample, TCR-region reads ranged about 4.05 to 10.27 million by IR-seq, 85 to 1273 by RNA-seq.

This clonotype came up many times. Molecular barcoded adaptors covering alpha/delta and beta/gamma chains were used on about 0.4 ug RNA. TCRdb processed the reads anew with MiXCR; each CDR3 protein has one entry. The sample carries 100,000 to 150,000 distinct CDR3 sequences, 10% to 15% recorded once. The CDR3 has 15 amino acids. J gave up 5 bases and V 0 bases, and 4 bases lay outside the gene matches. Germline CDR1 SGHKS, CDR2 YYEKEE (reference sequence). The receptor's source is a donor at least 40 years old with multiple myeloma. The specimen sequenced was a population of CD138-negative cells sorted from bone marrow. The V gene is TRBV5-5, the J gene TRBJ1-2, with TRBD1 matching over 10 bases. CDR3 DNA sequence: TGTGCCAGCAGCTTGGGACAGGGGGCGCAATATGGCTACACCTTC. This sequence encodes CASSLGQGAQYGYTF.